This TCR beta chain is drawn from a study of T cell repertoires in cytomegalovirus infection. Notes on the study in general: Carriage of CMV together with the relevant HLA was identifiable through cumulative public TCR beta family frequency. Dominating the ex vivo response were TCR beta clonotypes that were CMV-specific and HLA-C-restricted.

The CDR3 covers 13 residues. Germline-derived CDR1 and CDR2 are MNHGY and SAAAGT. Trimming removed 3 bases from V and 7 bases from J, with 10 bases in between. This clonotype appeared a few times. Its antigen remains unidentified. TCRdb re-derived calls from the reads in MiXCR, one entry per CDR3 protein. The sample records tens of thousands of distinct CDR3 sequences, 20% being singletons. The sequencing used CD8+ T cells from cultured PBMCs, collected from culture after CMV antigen stimulation. The chain is built from TRBV6-8 and TRBJ1-5; D ambiguous. This clonotype was obtained from a human donor in good health (CMV status not recorded). Some clones in this sample may be carry-over from other donors' samples. Here the CDR3 reads CASSYGRRQPQHF. For the CDR3, the DNA is TGTGCCAGCAGTTATGGGAGGAGGCAGCCCCAGCATTTT.